Here is one T cell receptor (beta chain) with its context. What this receptor recognizes is not known. No much larger clonotype is one base removed from it; base qualities were not supplied. The cohort consisted of 666 healthy bone marrow donors. All cohort members were sampled while nominally healthy, although unrecorded immune exposures were likely present. The donor was CMV seropositive and was included in the group of 300 or so seropositive cohort members. A peripheral blood sample was provided by each donor, and peripheral blood mononuclear cells were used for TCR beta sequencing. Genomic DNA extraction from the blood cell samples was performed with the Qiagen DNeasy Blood Extraction Kit. The junction shows trimming of 5 bases on V and 1 base on J, plus 12 bases between the germline ends. Including the terminal cysteine and phenylalanine, the CDR3 comprises 14 residues. The retained sequence is limited to the CDR3, 42 bases, with the frame set at the first base. Sequences LNHDA (CDR1) and SQIVND (CDR2) are obtained from the germline V gene (reference sequence).

The library was prepared using the immunoSEQ multiplex PCR assay. A mixture of 60 forward primers for TCR Vbeta segments and 13 reverse primers for TCR Jbeta segments was used in the multiplex PCR. A multiplex PCR assay on genomic DNA amplified the CDR3 region of rearranged TCR beta genes. Amplified TCR beta libraries were sequenced as 87-base-pair reads on the Illumina HiSeq System. Processing in the source paper ran as follows. Across the 670 or so repertoires, a later analysis counted 75 million to 90 million unique TCR beta chains, approximately 10 million of which were shared by at least two donors. Raw reads were error-corrected and collapsed into unique sequences with a nearest-neighbor algorithm that merged closely related sequences to remove PCR and sequencing errors. To assign V, D and J gene segments, CDR3 sequences were aligned to IMGT reference sequences. Each retained sequence needed at least a six-nucleotide match to both a V gene segment and a J gene segment. A rearrangement counted as productive if the CDR3 had no stop codons and remained in frame with V and J, and every other rearrangement counted as non-productive. CDR3 was defined according to IMGT convention as the region running from the second conserved V-encoded cysteine to the conserved J-encoded phenylalanine. In an earlier analysis of around 570 of the donors, sequences lacking an unambiguous match to a single V gene segment were excluded. An earlier analysis of approximately 590 of the donors called V segments functional above 56.7% productive rearrangements and segregating when the between-donor standard deviation exceeded 5%. A statistical classification framework was built for diagnosing cytomegalovirus status from the catalog of TCR beta chain sequences. In a later analysis, TCR nucleotide sequences were compared against IMGT/GENE-DB human TR gene sequences so that V and J genes could be assigned. In a later analysis, CDR3 sequences and most-parsimonious VDJ recombination scenarios were assigned using the TCRdist pipeline. In a later analysis, each TCR beta chain was defined by its CDR3 amino acid sequence together with its V-gene family, and reads lacking a unique V-gene family were excluded. A later analysis removed several hundred highly shared, low-generation-probability nucleotide sequences to deal with suspected cross-contamination and a sequencing artifact. In a later analysis, a clonal expansion index for each public chain was calculated from normalized within-repertoire ranks of inferred template counts. A later analysis computed generation probabilities with a VDJ recombination model fitted to out-of-frame rearrangements, and checked the results against IGoR. In a later analysis, hypergeometric tests were used to score TCR-TCR, TCR-HLA and TCR-CMV co-occurrence, with a repertoire-size bias correction applied to TCR pairs. To estimate false discovery rates, a later analysis permuted the HLA or CMV assignments 20 times. In a later analysis, co-occurring TCRs were grouped with DBSCAN, and TCRdist sequence similarity was added when clustering was performed within HLA-allele-positive subsets. For co-occurrence clustering, repertoires with fewer than 30,000 or more than 120,000 public chains were excluded, along with five repertoires with anomalous nucleotide sharing. The table was pulled from immuneACCESS by TCRdb, which kept in-frame rearrangements only. Such tables lose some clones; where checked, under half of the loss comes from unresolved V genes, and the rest has no known cause. V and J calls and clone size are copied from that table; D and trimming were computed from the DNA. The sample table contains about 150,000 clones; only one count was recorded for 73% of them. The ten most abundant clones make up 5.4% of the sample.

These data are taken from a study of cytomegalovirus exposure and HLA in healthy donors (TCRdb year 2017). About the investigation overall: An earlier analysis of roughly 500 of the donors reported more than 250 Gb of sequence data and about 100 million unique TCR beta sequences from about 179 million T cells. About 280 gigabases of sequencing data and roughly 81 million unique TCR sequences made up an early release that covered around 640 HLA-typed donors. Of the roughly 410 genotyped donors, more than 75% were placed in the genetic ancestry cluster associated with self-reported Caucasian donors. The study aimed to test whether signatures of past pathogen exposure could be identified by cataloging public T cell receptors. Using immunosequencing, the study profiled T cell repertoires from roughly 650 subjects and related those repertoires to cytomegalovirus serostatus. In addition to the first cohort of 666 subjects, a separate validation cohort of about 120 different subjects was used. The study combined high-throughput TCR immunosequencing, statistical association of individual TCRs with disease status, and machine learning to predict cytomegalovirus infection status. A later analysis re-analyzed previously published TCR beta repertoires from 500 to 700 donors and added high-resolution HLA genotyping to study TCR occurrence patterns. In the later analysis, no new phenotypic data were used to find candidate immune exposures; instead, reliance was placed on TCR beta sequences and their occurrence across donors. An earlier analysis of 587 of the donors used high-throughput TCR beta sequencing to judge whether each TCR beta V gene segment behaved as functional or pseudogenic. Donor age, sex, ethnicity and CMV serostatus were compiled alongside the repertoire data. Genome-wide SNP genotypes for about 65% of the roughly 670 donors were used in a later genetic analysis, which treated that subset as a discovery cohort. All discovery cohort repertoires had been generated using a single sequencing platform. Class I and class II HLA loci were covered by the typing at four-digit resolution. Typing coverage varied by locus: roughly 620-640 donors for A, B, C, DRB1 and DQB1; more than 500 for DQA1; over 600 for DPA1; about 450 for DPB1. Roughly 5 DR-DQ haplotypes were handled as single units for association and clustering because linkage in the cohort was strong. Among some 400 genotyped donors of the cohort, an average of around 250,000 unique TCR beta nucleotide sequences was sequenced per donor, of which about 19% were non-productive. Results the study describes overall, beyond this receptor: The study gave a list of about 160 TCR beta chains associated with cytomegalovirus. A later analysis found that most CMV-associated TCR beta chains appeared HLA-restricted, with HLA associations seemingly driven largely by CMV exposure. A cluster of highly shared sequence variants was judged likely to be a technical artifact of the sequencing pipeline. Presence/absence analyses assumed roughly uniform sequencing depth across donors, an assumption that may not hold. A later analysis reported that several top co-occurrence clusters appeared linked to parvovirus B19, influenza, CMV and Epstein-Barr virus. In vitro tests confirmed that a few of the cytomegalovirus-associated TCR beta chains recognize cytomegalovirus antigens. Broadly in line with IMGT annotations, most TCR beta V segments showed up in productive rearrangements about 87% or about 30% of the time in an earlier analysis of several hundred of the donors. Most TCR sequences were seen in very few donors, while some public TCRs were found in many individuals. In a later analysis, TCR association rates were found to vary across HLA loci, with the most associated TCRs seen for DRB1 alleles and the fewest for HLA-C alleles. The cohort was sequenced for TCR beta chains only, and without alpha or paired-chain data the features that could be detected were limited. Because the 87-base-pair reads could not distinguish some IMGT-functional V segments, including TRBV6-2 and TRBV6-3, those segments were excluded. Immune exposure information for the cohort was limited to CMV serostatus. In both the original and validation cohorts, the classifier was reported to diagnose cytomegalovirus status with high specificity and sensitivity. The authors suggested that the approach could potentially be extended to other disease states and immunological phenotypes. Specific HLA alleles were associated with around 18,000 TCR beta sequences at a false discovery rate of 0.05 in a later analysis. Correlated functional status among segregating V segments might be attributable to linkage disequilibrium, but an unknown experimental factor could not be ruled out. A further reported finding was that TCR beta sequences accurately predicted the HLA-A and HLA-B alleles for most subjects in the first cohort. Because counts were too low, more than 15 rarely observed V segments, including chromosome 9 orphons, were left out of the earlier analysis of about 500 of the donors. In a later genetic analysis, fewer N-insertions in productive TCRs were reported among donors in an Asian-associated ancestry cluster than the approximately 670-donor mean. In a later analysis, HLA-associated TCR beta chains were found to be more clonally expanded and to have lower generation probabilities than equally common non-associated chains. Because HLA typing was unavailable for some donors at each locus, only the typed subset was used in association tests. When HLA alleles, especially DR and DQ, strongly co-occurred, attributing TCR associations to individual alleles was difficult. A later genetic analysis associated a missense DCLRE1C variant with V-gene and J-gene trimming of TCR beta chains, and an independent cohort replicated the association.

The chain is made from TRBV19 and TRBJ2-7; possibly the D gene is TRBD1, per 6 matching bases. The sequencing input was PBMCs. The receptor comes from a woman aged 18-35 years in good health and CMV-seropositive. At the DNA level, the sequence is TGTGCCAGTAGTCGCCGGGACACTTCCTACGAGCAGTACTTC. It codes for CASSRRDTSYEQYF.